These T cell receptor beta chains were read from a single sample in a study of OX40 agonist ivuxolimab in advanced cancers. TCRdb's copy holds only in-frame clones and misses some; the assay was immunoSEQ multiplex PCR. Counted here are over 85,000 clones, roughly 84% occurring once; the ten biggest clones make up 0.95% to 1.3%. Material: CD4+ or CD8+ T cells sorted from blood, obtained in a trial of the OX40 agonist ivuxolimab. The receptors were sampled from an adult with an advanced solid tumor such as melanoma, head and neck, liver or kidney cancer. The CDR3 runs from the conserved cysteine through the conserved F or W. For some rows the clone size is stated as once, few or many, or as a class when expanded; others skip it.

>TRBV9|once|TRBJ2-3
CASSVGSSAGGTDTQYF
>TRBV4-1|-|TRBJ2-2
CASSQDGRATGELFF
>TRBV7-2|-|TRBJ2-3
CASSYRLAGATDTQYF
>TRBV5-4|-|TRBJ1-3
CASSQTRQSSGNTIYF
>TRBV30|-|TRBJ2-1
CAWGSSGGPFNEQFF
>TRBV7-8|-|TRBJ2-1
CASSYPTSGETTSSYNEQFF
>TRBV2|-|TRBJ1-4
CASSEVRGVGEKLFF
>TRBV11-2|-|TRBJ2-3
CASSFGTTLTDTQYF
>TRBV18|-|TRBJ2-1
CASSPQGRSSYNEQFF
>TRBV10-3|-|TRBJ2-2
CAIRPGNTGELFF
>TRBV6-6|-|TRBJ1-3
CASSYPGGISGNTIYF
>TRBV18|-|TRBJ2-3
CASSPRLVTIDAQYF
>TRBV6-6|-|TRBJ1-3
CASSYGQGFNTIYF
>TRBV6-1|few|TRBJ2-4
CASSERGQGVKNIQYF
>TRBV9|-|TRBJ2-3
CASSLRTSGGGGSTDTQYF
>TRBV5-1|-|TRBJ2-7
CASSEDRAYYEQYF
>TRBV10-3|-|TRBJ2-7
CAISDGGAASEQYF
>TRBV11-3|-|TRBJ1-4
CASSQQHGEKLFF
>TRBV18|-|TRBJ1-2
CASSLYEDSGRYTF
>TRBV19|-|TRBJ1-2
CASSIGDRGSGYTF
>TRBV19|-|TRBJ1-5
CASRPGVGQPQHF
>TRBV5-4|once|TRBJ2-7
CASSLTGTHYEQYF
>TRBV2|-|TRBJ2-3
CASSEARGTQYF
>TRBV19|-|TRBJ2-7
CASSAGQAYEQYF
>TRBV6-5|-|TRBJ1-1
CASSYPSRGDTEAFF
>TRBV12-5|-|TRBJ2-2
CASGLGAGGTGELFF
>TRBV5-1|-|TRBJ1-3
CASSLGRSGQLNTIYF
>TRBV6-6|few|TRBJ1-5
CASSYSNVAINQPQHF
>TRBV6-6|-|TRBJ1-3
CASSYSVGNTIYF
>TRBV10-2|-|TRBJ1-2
CASRAGTGVGYTF
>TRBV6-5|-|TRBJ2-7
CASSLSKGYEQYF
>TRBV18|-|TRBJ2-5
CASSTTGGETQYF
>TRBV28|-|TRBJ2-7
CASSLQGSPYEQYF
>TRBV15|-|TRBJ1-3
CATSRELKSGNTIYF
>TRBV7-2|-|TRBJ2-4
CASSFRGENIQYF
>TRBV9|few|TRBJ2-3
CASSVGLRERATDTQYF
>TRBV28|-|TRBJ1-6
CASRPGTGDSPLHF
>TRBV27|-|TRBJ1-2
CASSNDNYGYTF
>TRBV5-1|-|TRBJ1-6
CASSLGGQAVRSPLHF
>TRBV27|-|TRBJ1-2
CASSAYRDRAYGYTF
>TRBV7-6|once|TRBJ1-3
CASSFPSGNTIYF
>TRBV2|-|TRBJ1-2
CASSDPGYTF
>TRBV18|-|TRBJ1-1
CASSPGQGWPEAFF
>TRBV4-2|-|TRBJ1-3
CASSQVGTGTGGNTIYF
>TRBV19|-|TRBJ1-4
CASSIGGTKNEKLFF
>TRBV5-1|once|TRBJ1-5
CASSLAGGNQPQHF
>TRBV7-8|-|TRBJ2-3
CASRTPSRFTDTQYF
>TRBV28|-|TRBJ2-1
CASTEGGDNEQFF
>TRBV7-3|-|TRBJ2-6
CASTPNAGANVLTF
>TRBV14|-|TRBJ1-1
CASSQDMGSEAFF
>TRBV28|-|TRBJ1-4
CASSSGGSGNEKLFF
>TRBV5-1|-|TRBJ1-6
CASSQGTGENSPLHF
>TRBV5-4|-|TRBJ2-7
CASSFGGLAGTYEQYF